The clone carrying this T cell receptor beta chain has more than one count but fewer than ten. No antigen is known for it. The data belong to a study of T cells in Graves' hyperthyroidism and ophthalmopathy. Looking at the study overall: Peripheral blood was acquired at first diagnosis, ahead of any therapy whatsoever.

Study-level points and caveats: The blood repertoire included most of the expanded thyroid clonotypes above 0.001.

Trimming stripped 4 bases from V and 7 bases from J, with 14 bases between. Per germline, CDR1 MNHEY and CDR2 SVGEGT. This CDR3 is built from 14 residues. Each diagnosis drew on symptoms, thyroxine, TRAb, thyroid ultrasound and orbital computed tomography findings. Ahead of any ophthalmopathy symptoms, the blood sample was obtained at the first diagnosis of hyperthyroidism. Researchers took RNA transcripts and amplified the TCR beta CDR3 regions from them. Carried out on the TCR CDR3, a first-round RT-PCR used the HTBI primer set. TCRdb re-called the multiplex PCR reads through MiXCR, storing one row per CDR3 protein. The sample includes approximately 370,000 distinct CDR3 sequences, about 18% of them seen just once.

Sequences were obtained from blood. The TCR originated in a woman in her 30s with Graves' hyperthyroidism that later progressed to Graves' ophthalmopathy. This rearrangement joins TRBV6-2 or TRBV6-3 to TRBJ1-5, with a weak D call TRBD1 (6 bases). CDR3 in DNA: TGTGCCAGCAGTTTCAATACAGGGAAACAGCCCCAGCATTTT. Amino acid sequence: CASSFNTGKQPQHF.